The source of this T cell receptor (beta chain) is a study of glioma-infiltrating T cells. Findings of the study overall: Very few CDR3 sequences were shared between tissue and blood. Non-neoplastic patients had below-expected tissue-blood divergence, while all gliomas exceeded expectation.

Regarding this clonotype: Antigen: not known. Since a much larger clone is just one base distant, this may be a read error.

Germline CDR1 is MDHEN and CDR2 is SYDVKM. The CDR3 covers 14 residues. TCR alpha and beta CDR3 regions were amplified from RNA using iRepertoire nested multiplex PCR. For one-step reverse transcription and amplification, 100-400 ng of tissue mRNA or PBMC total RNA was used. Via MiXCR, TCRdb re-called the multiplex PCR reads, giving one row per CDR3 protein. The data hold about 180,000 distinct CDR3 sequences, with more than 35% observed a single time. The clonotype was recovered from a human donor with low-grade glioma or glioblastoma, undergoing nonglioma brain surgery, or in good health (not recorded which). The V and J genes are TRBV28 and TRBJ2-7, with D unresolved. The sample consisted of glioma tissue, nonneoplastic brain tissue, or PBMCs (not recorded which). The DNA for the CDR3 is TGTGCCAGCAGTCGCTATCTAGGTTCCTACCAGCAGTACTTC. Residues: CASSRYLGSYQQYF.